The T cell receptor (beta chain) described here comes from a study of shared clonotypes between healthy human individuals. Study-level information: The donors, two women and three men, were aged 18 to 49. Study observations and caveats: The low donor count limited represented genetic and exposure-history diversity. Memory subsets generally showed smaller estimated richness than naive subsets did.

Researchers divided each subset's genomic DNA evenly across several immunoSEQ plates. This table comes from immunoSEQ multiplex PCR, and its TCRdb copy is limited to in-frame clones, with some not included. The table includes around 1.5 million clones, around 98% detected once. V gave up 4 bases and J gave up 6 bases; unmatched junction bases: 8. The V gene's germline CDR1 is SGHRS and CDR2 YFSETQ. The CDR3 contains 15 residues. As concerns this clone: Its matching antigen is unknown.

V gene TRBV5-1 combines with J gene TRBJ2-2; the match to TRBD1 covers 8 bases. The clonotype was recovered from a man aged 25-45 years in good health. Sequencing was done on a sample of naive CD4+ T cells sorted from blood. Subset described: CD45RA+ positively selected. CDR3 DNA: TGCGCCAGCAGCACGGGACAGGAGAGGTCCGGGGAGCTGTTTTTT. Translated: CASSTGQERSGELFF.